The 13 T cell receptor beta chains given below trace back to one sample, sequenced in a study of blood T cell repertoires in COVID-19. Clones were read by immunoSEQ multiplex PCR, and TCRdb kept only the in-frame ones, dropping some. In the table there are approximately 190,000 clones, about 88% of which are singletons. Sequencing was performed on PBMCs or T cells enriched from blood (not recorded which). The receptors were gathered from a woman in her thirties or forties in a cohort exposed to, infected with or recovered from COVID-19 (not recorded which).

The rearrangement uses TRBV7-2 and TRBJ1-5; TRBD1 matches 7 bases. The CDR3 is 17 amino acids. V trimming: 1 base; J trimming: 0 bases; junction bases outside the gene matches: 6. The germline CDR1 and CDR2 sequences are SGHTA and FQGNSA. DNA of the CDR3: TGTGCCAGCAGCTTAGGGACAGGAAGATATAGCAATCAGCCCCAGCATTTT. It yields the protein CASSLGTGRYSNQPQHF.

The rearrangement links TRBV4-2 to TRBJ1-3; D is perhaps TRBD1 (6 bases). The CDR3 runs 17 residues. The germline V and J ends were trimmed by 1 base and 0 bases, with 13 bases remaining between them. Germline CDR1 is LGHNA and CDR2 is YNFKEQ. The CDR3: CASSQVRDTHSGNTIYF. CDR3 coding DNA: TGTGCCAGCAGCCAAGTCCGGGACACTCACTCTGGAAACACCATATATTTT.

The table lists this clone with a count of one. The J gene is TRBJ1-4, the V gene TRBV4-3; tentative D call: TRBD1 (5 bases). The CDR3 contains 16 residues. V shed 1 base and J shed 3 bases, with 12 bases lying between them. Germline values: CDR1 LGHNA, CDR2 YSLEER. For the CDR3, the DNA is TGCGCCAGCAGCCAAGGACAGAACAATCCTAATGAAAAACTGTTTTTT. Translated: CASSQGQNNPNEKLFF.

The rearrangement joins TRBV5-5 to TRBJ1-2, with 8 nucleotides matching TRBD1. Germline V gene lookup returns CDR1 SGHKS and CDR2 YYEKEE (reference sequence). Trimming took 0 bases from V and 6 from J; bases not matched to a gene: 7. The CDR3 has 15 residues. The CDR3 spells CASSLGTGLLHGYTF. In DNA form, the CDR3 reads TGTGCCAGCAGCTTGGGGACAGGGTTGTTGCATGGCTACACCTTC.

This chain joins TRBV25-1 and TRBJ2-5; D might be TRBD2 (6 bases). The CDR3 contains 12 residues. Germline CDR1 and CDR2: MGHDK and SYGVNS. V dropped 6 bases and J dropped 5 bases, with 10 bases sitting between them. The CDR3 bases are TGTGCCAGCAGCTCAGGGAGGGAGACCCAGTACTTC. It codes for CASSSGRETQYF. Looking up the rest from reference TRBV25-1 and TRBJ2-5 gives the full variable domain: EADIYQTPRYLVIGTGKKITLECSQTMGHDKMYWYQQDPGMELHLIHYSYGVNSTEKGDLSSESTVSRIRTEHFPLTLESARPSHTSQYLCASSSGRETQYFGPGTRLLVL.

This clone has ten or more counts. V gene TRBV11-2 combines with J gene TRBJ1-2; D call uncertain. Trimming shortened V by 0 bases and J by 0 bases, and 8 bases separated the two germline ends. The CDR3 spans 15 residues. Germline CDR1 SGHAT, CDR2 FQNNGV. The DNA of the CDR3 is TGTGCCAGCAGCTTAGAATTCGGGGCTAACTATGGCTACACCTTC. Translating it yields CASSLEFGANYGYTF. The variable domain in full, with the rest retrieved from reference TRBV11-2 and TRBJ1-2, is EAGVAQSPRYKIIEKRQSVAFWCNPISGHATLYWYQQILGQGPKLLIQFQNNGVVDDSQLPKDRFSAERLKGVDSTLKIQPAKLEDSAVYLCASSLEFGANYGYTFGSGTRLTVV.

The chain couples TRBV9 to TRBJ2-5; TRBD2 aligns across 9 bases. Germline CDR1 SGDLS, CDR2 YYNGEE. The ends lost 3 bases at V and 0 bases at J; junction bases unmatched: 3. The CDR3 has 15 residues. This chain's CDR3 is CASSASGTYQETQYF. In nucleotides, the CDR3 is TGTGCCAGCAGCGCTAGCGGGACGTACCAAGAGACCCAGTACTTC. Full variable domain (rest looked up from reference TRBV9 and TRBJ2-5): DSGVTQTPKHLITATGQRVTLRCSPRSGDLSVYWYQQSLDQGLQFLIQYYNGEERAKGNILERFSAQQFPDLHSELNLSSLELGDSALYFCASSASGTYQETQYFGPGTRLLVL.

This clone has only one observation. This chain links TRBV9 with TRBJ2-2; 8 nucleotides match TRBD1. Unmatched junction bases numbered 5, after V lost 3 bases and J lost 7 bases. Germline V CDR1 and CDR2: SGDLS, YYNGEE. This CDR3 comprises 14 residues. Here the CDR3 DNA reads TGTGCCAGCAGCGCCCGGACAGGGCACGGGGAGCTGTTTTTT. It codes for CASSARTGHGELFF.

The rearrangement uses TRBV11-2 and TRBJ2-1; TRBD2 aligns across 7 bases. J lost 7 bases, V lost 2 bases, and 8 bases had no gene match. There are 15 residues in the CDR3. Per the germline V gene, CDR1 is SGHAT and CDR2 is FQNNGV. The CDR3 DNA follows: TGTGCCAGCAGCTTATGGCCGGAGCGGGATAATGAGCAGTTCTTC. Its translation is CASSLWPERDNEQFF.

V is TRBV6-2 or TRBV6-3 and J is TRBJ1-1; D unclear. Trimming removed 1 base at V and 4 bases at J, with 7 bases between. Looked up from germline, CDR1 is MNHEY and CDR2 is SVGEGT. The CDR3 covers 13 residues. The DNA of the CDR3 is TGTGCCAGCAGTTACTTCGGACTCACTGAAGCTTTCTTT. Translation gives CASSYFGLTEAFF.

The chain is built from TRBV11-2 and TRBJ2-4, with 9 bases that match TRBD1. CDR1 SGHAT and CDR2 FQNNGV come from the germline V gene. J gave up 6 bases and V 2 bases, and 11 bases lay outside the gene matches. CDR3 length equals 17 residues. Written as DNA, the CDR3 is TGTGCCAGCAGCTTATGGGACAGGGCCCCCCAAGGAAACATTCAGTACTTC. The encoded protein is CASSLWDRAPQGNIQYF.

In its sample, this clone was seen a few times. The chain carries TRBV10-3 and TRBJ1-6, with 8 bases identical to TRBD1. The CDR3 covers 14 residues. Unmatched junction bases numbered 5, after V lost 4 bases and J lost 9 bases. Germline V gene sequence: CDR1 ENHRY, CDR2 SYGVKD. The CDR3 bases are TGTGCCATCAGTGCAGACAGGGGAGCTTCACCCCTCCACTTT. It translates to CAISADRGASPLHF.

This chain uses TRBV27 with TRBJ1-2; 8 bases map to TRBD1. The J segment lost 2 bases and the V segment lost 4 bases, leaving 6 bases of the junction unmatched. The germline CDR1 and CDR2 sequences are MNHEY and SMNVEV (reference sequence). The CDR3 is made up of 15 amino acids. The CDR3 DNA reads TGTGCCAGCAGTTGGTCAGGGGGCTCCAACTATGGCTACACCTTC. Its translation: CASSWSGGSNYGYTF.